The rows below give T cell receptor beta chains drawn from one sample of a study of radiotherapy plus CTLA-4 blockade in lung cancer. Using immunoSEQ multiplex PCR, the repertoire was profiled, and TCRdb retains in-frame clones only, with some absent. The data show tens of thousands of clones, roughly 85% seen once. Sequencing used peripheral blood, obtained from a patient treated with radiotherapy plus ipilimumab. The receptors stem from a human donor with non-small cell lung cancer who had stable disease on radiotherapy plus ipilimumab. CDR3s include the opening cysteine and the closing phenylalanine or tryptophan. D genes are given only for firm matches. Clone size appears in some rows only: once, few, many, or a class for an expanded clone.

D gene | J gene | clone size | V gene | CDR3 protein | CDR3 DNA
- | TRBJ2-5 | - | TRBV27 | CASSRLEDQETQYF | TGTGCCAGCAGTCGACTGGAAGACCAAGAGACCCAGTACTTC
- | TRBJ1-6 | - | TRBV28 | CASRGESSYNSPLHF | TGTGCCAGCAGGGGTGAGAGCTCCTATAATTCACCCCTCCACTTT
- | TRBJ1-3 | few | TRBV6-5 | CASSYDSGNTIYF | TGTGCCAGCAGTTACGACTCTGGAAACACCATATATTTT
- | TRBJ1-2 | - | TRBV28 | CASSLATGNGYTF | TGTGCCAGCAGTTTAGCTACAGGTAACGGCTACACCTTC
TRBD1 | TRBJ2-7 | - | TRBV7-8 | CASSSDRGAYEQYF | TGTGCCAGCAGCTCGGACAGGGGTGCCTACGAGCAGTACTTC
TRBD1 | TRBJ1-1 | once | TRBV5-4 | CASSSTGGTEAFF | TGTGCCAGCAGCTCCACAGGGGGCACTGAAGCTTTCTTT
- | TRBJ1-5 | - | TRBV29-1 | CSVAGKGQPQHF | TGCAGCGTTGCTGGGAAAGGTCAGCCCCAGCATTTT
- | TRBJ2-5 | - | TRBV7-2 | CASSQGTGKETQYF | TGTGCCAGCAGCCAAGGGACTGGAAAAGAGACCCAGTACTTC
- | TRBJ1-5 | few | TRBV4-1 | CASSQEEGAGYQPQHF | TGCGCCAGCAGCCAAGAAGAAGGGGCCGGATATCAGCCCCAGCATTTT
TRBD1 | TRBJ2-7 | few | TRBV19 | CASSIVGTGAEQYF | TGTGCCAGTAGTATAGTTGGGACAGGGGCCGAGCAGTACTTC
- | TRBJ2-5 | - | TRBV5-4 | CASSLKRGQETQYF | TGTGCCAGCAGCTTAAAGAGGGGCCAAGAGACCCAGTACTTC
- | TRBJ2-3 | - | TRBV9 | CASSPAGFGTDTQYF | TGTGCCAGCAGTCCGGCGGGGTTCGGCACAGATACGCAGTATTTT
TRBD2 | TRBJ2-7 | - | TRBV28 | CASSKLAGGSEQYF | TGTGCCAGCAGTAAACTAGCGGGGGGCTCCGAGCAGTACTTC
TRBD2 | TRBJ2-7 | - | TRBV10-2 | CASTGGWEQYF | TGCGCCAGCACGGGGGGGTGGGAGCAGTACTTC
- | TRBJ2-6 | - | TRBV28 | CASSRSDGSSGANVLTF | TGTGCCAGCAGCCGTTCGGACGGGAGCTCTGGGGCCAACGTCCTGACTTTC
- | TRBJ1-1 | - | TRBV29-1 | CSVVEGITEAFF | TGCAGCGTTGTAGAGGGGATCACTGAAGCTTTCTTT